This TCR beta chain was retrieved from a study of blood T cell repertoires in COVID-19. Overall study: The samples span acute and convalescent COVID-19 from the United States, Italy and Spain. Sample material is recorded as cDNA or gDNA derived from T cells, B-cell-depleted T cells, or PBMCs.

J was trimmed by 6 bases and V by 4 bases; bases with no gene match: 6. This CDR3 has 13 residues. The germline CDR1 and CDR2 sequences are SGHDT and YYEEEE. Authors' data handling: Nucleated cell number was recorded as an estimate derived from reference gene primer amplification. Sequenced by immunoSEQ multiplex PCR; TCRdb stores in-frame clones only, minus some. Clonal size and the V and J genes are those of that table, whereas D and trimming came from the DNA. The sample yields under 250,000 clones, around 90% seen once. The receptor's source is a man between 60 and 75 years old who had recovered from COVID-19. This chain connects TRBV5-6 to TRBJ1-2; 7 bases line up with TRBD1. The sample was peripheral blood. The CDR3 is CASSRDRANGYTF. The CDR3, as DNA: TGTGCCAGCAGCCGCGACAGGGCCAATGGCTACACCTTC.